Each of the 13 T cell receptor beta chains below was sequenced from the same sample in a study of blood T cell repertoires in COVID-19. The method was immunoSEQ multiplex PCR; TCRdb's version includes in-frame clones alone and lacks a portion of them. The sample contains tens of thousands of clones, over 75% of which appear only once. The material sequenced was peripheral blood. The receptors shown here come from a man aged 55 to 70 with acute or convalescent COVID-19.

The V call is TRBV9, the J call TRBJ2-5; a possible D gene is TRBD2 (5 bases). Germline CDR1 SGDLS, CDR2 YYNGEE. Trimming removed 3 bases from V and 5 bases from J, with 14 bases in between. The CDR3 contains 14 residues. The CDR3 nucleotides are TGTGCCAGCAGCGCAGAGGTGGGAGCGGAGACCCAGTACTTC. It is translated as CASSAEVGAETQYF.

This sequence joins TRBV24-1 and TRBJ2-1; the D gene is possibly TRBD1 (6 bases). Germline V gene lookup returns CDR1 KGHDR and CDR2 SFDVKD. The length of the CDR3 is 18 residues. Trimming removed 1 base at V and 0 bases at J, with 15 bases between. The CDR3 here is CATSDLGGKANSYNEQFF. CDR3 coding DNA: TGTGCCACCAGTGATTTAGGGGGTAAGGCCAACTCCTACAATGAGCAGTTCTTC.

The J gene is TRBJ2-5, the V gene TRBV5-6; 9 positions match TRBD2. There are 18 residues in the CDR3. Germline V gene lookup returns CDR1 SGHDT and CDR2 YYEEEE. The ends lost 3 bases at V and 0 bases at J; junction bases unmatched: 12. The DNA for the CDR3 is TGTGCCAGCAGCTGGGGAGCGGGGGGCCTGGGGTACCAAGAGACCCAGTACTTC. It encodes CASSWGAGGLGYQETQYF. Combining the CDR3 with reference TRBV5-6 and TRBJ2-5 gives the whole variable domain DAGVTQSPTHLIKTRGQQVTLRCSPKSGHDTVSWYQQALGQGPQFIFQYYEEEERQRGNFPDRFSGHQFPNYSSELNVNALLLGDSALYLCASSWGAGGLGYQETQYFGPGTRLLVL.

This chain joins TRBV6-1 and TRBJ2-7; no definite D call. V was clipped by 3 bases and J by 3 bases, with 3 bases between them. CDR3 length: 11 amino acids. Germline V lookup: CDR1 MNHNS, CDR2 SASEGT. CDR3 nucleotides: TGTGCCAGCAGTGACAACTACGAGCAGTACTTC. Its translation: CASSDNYEQYF.

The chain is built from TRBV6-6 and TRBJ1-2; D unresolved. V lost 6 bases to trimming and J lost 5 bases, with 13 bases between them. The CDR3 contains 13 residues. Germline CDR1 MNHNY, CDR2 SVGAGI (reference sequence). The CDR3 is CASSAGRIYGYTF. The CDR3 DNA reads TGTGCCAGCAGCGCCGGCAGGATATATGGCTACACCTTC.

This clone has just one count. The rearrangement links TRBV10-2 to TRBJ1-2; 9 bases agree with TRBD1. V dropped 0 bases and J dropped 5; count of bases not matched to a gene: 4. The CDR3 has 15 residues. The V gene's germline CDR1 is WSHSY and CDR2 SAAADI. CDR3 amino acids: CASSESKGQGYGYTF. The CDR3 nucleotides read TGCGCCAGCAGTGAGTCGAAGGGACAGGGTTATGGCTACACCTTC.

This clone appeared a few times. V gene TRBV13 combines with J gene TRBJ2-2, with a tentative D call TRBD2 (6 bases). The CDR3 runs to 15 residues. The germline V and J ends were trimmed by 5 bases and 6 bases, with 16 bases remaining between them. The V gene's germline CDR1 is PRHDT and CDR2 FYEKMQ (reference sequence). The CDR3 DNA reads TGTGCCAGCAGCCCAAGAGAGGGGAGGTCCGGGGAGCTGTTTTTT. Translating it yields CASSPREGRSGELFF.

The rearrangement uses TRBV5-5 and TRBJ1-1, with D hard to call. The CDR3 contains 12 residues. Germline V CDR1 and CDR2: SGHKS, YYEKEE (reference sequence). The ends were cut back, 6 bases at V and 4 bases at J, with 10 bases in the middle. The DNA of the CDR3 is TGTGCCAGCAATAGAGGGTTCACTGAAGCTTTCTTT. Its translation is CASNRGFTEAFF.

This CDR3 is CASSPTSDRAGNTIYF. In nucleotides, the CDR3 is TGTGCCAGCTCACCAACTTCGGACAGGGCTGGAAACACCATATATTTT. The chain recombines TRBV18 with TRBJ1-3; TRBD1 agrees at 8 bases. V trimming: 2 bases; J trimming: 2 bases; junction bases outside the gene matches: 5. The germline V gene has CDR1 KGHSH and CDR2 LQKENI. The CDR3 consists of 16 residues.

In nucleotides, the CDR3 is TGTGCCATCAGTGAGTCCGGCCTGGGATTAGGGGGCACTGAAGCTTTCTTT. Its translation is CAISESGLGLGGTEAFF. The rearrangement joins TRBV10-3 to TRBJ1-1, with D possibly being TRBD1 (6 bases). V lost 0 bases, J lost 4 bases, and 18 bases lay in between. The CDR3 has 17 amino acids. Germline V gene sequence: CDR1 ENHRY, CDR2 SYGVKD.

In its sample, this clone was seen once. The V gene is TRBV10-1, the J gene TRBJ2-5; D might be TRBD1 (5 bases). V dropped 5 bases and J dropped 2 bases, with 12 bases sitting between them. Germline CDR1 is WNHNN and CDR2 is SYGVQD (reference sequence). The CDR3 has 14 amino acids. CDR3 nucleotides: TGCGCCAGCAGTCCGCAAGACAGTCAAGAGACCCAGTACTTC. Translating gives CASSPQDSQETQYF.

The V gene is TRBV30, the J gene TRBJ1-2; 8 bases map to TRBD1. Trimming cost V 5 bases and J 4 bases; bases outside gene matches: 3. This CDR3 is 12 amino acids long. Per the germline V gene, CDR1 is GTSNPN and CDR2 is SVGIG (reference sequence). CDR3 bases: TGTGCCTGGGACAGGGGTGCCTATGGCTACACCTTC. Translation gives CAWDRGAYGYTF.

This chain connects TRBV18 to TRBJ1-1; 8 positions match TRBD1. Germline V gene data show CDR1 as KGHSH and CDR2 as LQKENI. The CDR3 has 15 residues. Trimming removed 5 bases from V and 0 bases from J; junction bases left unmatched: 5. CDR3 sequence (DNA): TGTGCCAGCTCATCCGGGACAGGAATGAACACTGAAGCTTTCTTT. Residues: CASSSGTGMNTEAFF.